A selection of T cell receptor beta chains follows, all from one sample in a study of T-cell reconstitution after alpha-beta-depleted transplantation in children. TCRdb recomputed calls from the PCR reads with MiXCR, one row per CDR3 protein. The table shows approximately 400,000 distinct CDR3 sequences, with about a tenth occurring only once. The sample was PBMCs from the stem cell graft donor, taken from the stem cell graft. Receptor source: a human donor who donated a stem cell graft to a child with acute myeloid leukemia. Each CDR3 is given with its conserved first and last residue. Fields, in order: CDR3 protein, CDR3 DNA, V gene, clone size, D gene, J gene. The D gene is left open where the match is weak. Size tells how often a clone was seen (once, few, many) or the class of an expanded clone, and some rows leave it out.

CDR3: CSVHDSNYGYTF
DNA: TGCAGTGTCCACGACAGCAACTATGGCTACACCTTC
V: TRBV20-1
size: -
D: -
J: TRBJ1-2

CDR3: CASSLGAALTDTQYF
DNA: TGTGCCAGCAGCCTTGGGGCCGCCCTCACAGATACGCAGTATTTT
V: TRBV7-8
size: few
D: -
J: TRBJ2-3

CDR3: CASSPGPGGDTQYF
DNA: TGTGCCAGCAGCCCGGGCCCCGGCGGAGATACGCAGTATTTT
V: TRBV7-2
size: -
D: -
J: TRBJ2-3

CDR3: CASSYSFQPSNHQPQHF
DNA: TGTGCCAGCAGTTACTCGTTTCAGCCTAGCAACCATCAGCCCCAGCATTTT
V: TRBV6-5
size: -
D: -
J: TRBJ1-5

CDR3: CASSSDYSSTDTQYF
DNA: TGTGCCAGCAGCTCCGACTATTCTAGCACAGATACGCAGTATTTT
V: TRBV7-2
size: many
D: -
J: TRBJ2-3

CDR3: CASTRDNYGYTF
DNA: TGTGCCAGCACCAGGGATAACTATGGCTACACCTTC
V: TRBV6-6
size: -
D: -
J: TRBJ1-2

CDR3: CSAGDVELGDTQYF
DNA: TGCAGTGCTGGGGACGTCGAGCTTGGGGATACGCAGTATTTT
V: TRBV20-1
size: -
D: -
J: TRBJ2-3

CDR3: CASSYSSGTAGNTIYF
DNA: TGTGCCAGCAGTTACTCTTCCGGGACAGCCGGAAACACCATATATTTT
V: TRBV6-5
size: -
D: TRBD1
J: TRBJ1-3

CDR3: CASSRWGDTGELFF
DNA: TGTGCCAGCAGCAGGTGGGGGGATACCGGGGAGCTGTTTTTT
V: TRBV27
size: many
D: -
J: TRBJ2-2

CDR3: CASSLSGGVNEKLFF
DNA: TGTGCCAGCAGCTTATCAGGGGGCGTAAATGAAAAACTGTTTTTT
V: TRBV11-2
size: -
D: TRBD1
J: TRBJ1-4

CDR3: CASRETGMNTEAFF
DNA: TGTGCCAGCAGGGAGACAGGGATGAACACTGAAGCTTTCTTT
V: TRBV6-1
size: -
D: TRBD1
J: TRBJ1-1

CDR3: CASSSSGLNTEAFF
DNA: TGCGCCAGCAGCTCCTCAGGGTTGAACACTGAAGCTTTCTTT
V: TRBV5-1
size: -
D: -
J: TRBJ1-1

CDR3: CASSQLSQGLTSYNEQFF
DNA: TGTGCCAGCAGTCAACTTAGCCAGGGACTAACTTCCTACAATGAGCAGTTCTTC
V: TRBV27
size: -
D: TRBD2
J: TRBJ2-1

CDR3: CASSPFFSGGYTF
DNA: TGTGCCAGCAGTCCCTTTTTTTCAGGTGGCTACACCTTC
V: TRBV7-9
size: few
D: -
J: TRBJ1-2

CDR3: CASSSRSGRAAGELFF
DNA: TGTGCCAGCAGCTCACGTAGCGGGAGGGCCGCCGGGGAGCTGTTTTTT
V: TRBV7-3
size: -
D: TRBD2
J: TRBJ2-2

CDR3: CSVGVGNTEAFF
DNA: TGCAGCGTTGGGGTTGGAAACACTGAAGCTTTCTTT
V: TRBV29-1
size: -
D: -
J: TRBJ1-1

CDR3: CASSYSNENTGELFF
DNA: TGTGCCAGCAGTTACTCGAATGAGAACACCGGGGAGCTGTTTTTT
V: TRBV6-5
size: few
D: -
J: TRBJ2-2

CDR3: CSARDNSRNQPQHF
DNA: TGCAGTGCTAGAGATAACAGCCGCAATCAGCCCCAGCATTTT
V: TRBV20-1
size: many
D: -
J: TRBJ1-5

CDR3: CASSTSDRPNTEAFF
DNA: TGTGCCAGCAGCACCTCGGACAGGCCGAACACTGAAGCTTTCTTT
V: TRBV5-6
size: many
D: TRBD1
J: TRBJ1-1

CDR3: CSARKGQSSYNEQFF
DNA: TGCAGTGCTAGAAAGGGGCAGAGCTCCTACAATGAGCAGTTCTTC
V: TRBV20-1
size: many
D: -
J: TRBJ2-1

CDR3: CATSRDRAGSAFF
DNA: TGTGCCACCAGCAGAGATCGAGCGGGTTCAGCTTTCTTT
V: TRBV15
size: few
D: -
J: TRBJ1-1

CDR3: CSATGLAGGQSSYEQYF
DNA: TGCAGTGCTACGGGACTAGCGGGAGGACAAAGCTCCTACGAGCAGTACTTC
V: TRBV20-1
size: few
D: TRBD2
J: TRBJ2-7

CDR3: CSAQLAGGGTDTQYF
DNA: TGCAGTGCGCAACTAGCGGGAGGTGGGACAGATACGCAGTATTTT
V: TRBV20-1
size: few
D: TRBD2
J: TRBJ2-3

CDR3: CSAIQASSTDTQYF
DNA: TGCAGTGCTATCCAGGCCTCTAGCACAGATACGCAGTATTTT
V: TRBV20-1
size: -
D: -
J: TRBJ2-3

CDR3: CASSPRGGYGANVLTF
DNA: TGCGCCAGCAGCCCCAGGGGGGGATATGGGGCCAACGTCCTGACTTTC
V: TRBV4-1
size: -
D: -
J: TRBJ2-6

CDR3: CASRLREVWADTQYF
DNA: TGTGCCAGCAGACTGCGGGAGGTTTGGGCAGATACGCAGTATTTT
V: TRBV7-2
size: few
D: TRBD2
J: TRBJ2-3

CDR3: CASSFRDVDEQFF
DNA: TGTGCCAGCAGTTTCCGGGACGTGGATGAGCAGTTCTTC
V: TRBV12-3/TRBV12-4
size: -
D: -
J: TRBJ2-1

CDR3: CASSYERRETQYF
DNA: TGTGCCAGCAGTTACGAGAGGAGAGAGACCCAGTACTTC
V: TRBV6-5
size: few
D: -
J: TRBJ2-5

CDR3: CASTPEPDTGELFF
DNA: TGCGCCAGCACTCCAGAGCCGGACACCGGGGAGCTGTTTTTT
V: TRBV5-1
size: few
D: -
J: TRBJ2-2

CDR3: CASSLMQGFVEKLFF
DNA: TGTGCCAGCAGCTTAATGCAGGGATTTGTAGAAAAACTGTTTTTT
V: TRBV7-8
size: -
D: -
J: TRBJ1-4

CDR3: CSVEEQMNTEAFF
DNA: TGCAGCGTTGAAGAACAAATGAACACTGAAGCTTTCTTT
V: TRBV29-1
size: -
D: -
J: TRBJ1-1

CDR3: CSARGQGARGYTF
DNA: TGCAGTGCTAGAGGACAGGGGGCGAGGGGCTACACCTTC
V: TRBV20-1
size: -
D: TRBD1
J: TRBJ1-2

CDR3: CSAGSWGAGDTQYF
DNA: TGCAGCGCTGGGAGTTGGGGGGCTGGAGATACGCAGTATTTT
V: TRBV29-1
size: many
D: -
J: TRBJ2-3

CDR3: CASSLRAPYEQYF
DNA: TGTGCCAGCAGCTTGCGTGCTCCCTACGAGCAGTACTTC
V: TRBV5-8
size: many
D: -
J: TRBJ2-7

CDR3: CSVLLDYGYTF
DNA: TGCAGCGTTTTGTTGGACTATGGCTACACCTTC
V: TRBV29-1
size: -
D: -
J: TRBJ1-2

CDR3: CSARDNRAEAFF
DNA: TGCAGTGCTAGAGATAACAGGGCTGAAGCTTTCTTT
V: TRBV20-1
size: few
D: -
J: TRBJ1-1

CDR3: CASTPRGSTDTQYF
DNA: TGTGCCAGCACCCCAAGGGGGAGCACAGATACGCAGTATTTT
V: TRBV5-4
size: -
D: -
J: TRBJ2-3

CDR3: CASSLASYSREQYF
DNA: TGTGCCAGCAGCTTAGCGTCGTACTCCAGGGAGCAGTACTTC
V: TRBV7-6
size: few
D: -
J: TRBJ2-7

CDR3: CASSVGQRAEAFF
DNA: TGTGCCAGCAGTGTTGGGCAGCGGGCTGAAGCTTTCTTT
V: TRBV27
size: many
D: -
J: TRBJ1-1

CDR3: CASSSEGYQVNEQFF
DNA: TGCGCCAGCAGCTCAGAAGGGTATCAGGTCAATGAGCAGTTCTTC
V: TRBV5-1
size: many
D: -
J: TRBJ2-1

CDR3: CSVALAGTGELFF
DNA: TGCAGCGTTGCCCTGGCGGGTACCGGGGAGCTGTTTTTT
V: TRBV29-1
size: many
D: -
J: TRBJ2-2

CDR3: CASSLGFQEPQYF
DNA: TGTGCCAGCAGCTTAGGGTTCCAAGAGCCCCAGTACTTC
V: TRBV11-2
size: -
D: -
J: TRBJ2-5

CDR3: CARRRTDTQYF
DNA: TGTGCCCGCAGGAGGACAGATACGCAGTATTTT
V: TRBV12-3/TRBV12-4
size: -
D: -
J: TRBJ2-3

CDR3: CASSPLGGRPANSEQYF
DNA: TGTGCCAGCTCACCACTCGGGGGAAGGCCAGCAAATAGCGAGCAGTACTTC
V: TRBV18
size: few
D: -
J: TRBJ2-7

CDR3: CASSSQAPSTDTQYF
DNA: TGTGCCAGCAGTTCCCAAGCCCCTAGCACAGATACGCAGTATTTT
V: TRBV27
size: -
D: -
J: TRBJ2-3

CDR3: CASSPTTWQPQHF
DNA: TGTGCCAGCAGTCCGACCACTTGGCAGCCCCAGCATTTT
V: TRBV6-5
size: many
D: -
J: TRBJ1-5

CDR3: CASSRGLAGRYNEQFF
DNA: TGCGCCAGCAGCCGCGGACTAGCGGGACGATACAATGAGCAGTTCTTC
V: TRBV4-3
size: -
D: TRBD2
J: TRBJ2-1

CDR3: CASSQDPWTIYF
DNA: TGTGCCAGCAGCCAAGACCCATGGACCATATATTTT
V: TRBV14
size: -
D: -
J: TRBJ1-3

CDR3: CASSYSNTETQYF
DNA: TGTGCCAGCAGTTACTCGAATACAGAGACCCAGTACTTC
V: TRBV6-5
size: -
D: -
J: TRBJ2-5

CDR3: CASSWDRGGETQYF
DNA: TGCGCCAGCAGCTGGGACAGGGGCGGAGAGACCCAGTACTTC
V: TRBV5-1
size: -
D: TRBD1
J: TRBJ2-5